The rows below give T cell receptor beta chains drawn from one sample of a study of T cell responses to AZD1222 COVID-19 vaccine. Profiling relied on immunoSEQ multiplex PCR, and the TCRdb table lists in-frame clones only, not all of them. Of under 70,000 clones listed, around 84% are singletons. The sequenced sample was peripheral blood, obtained on day 0 of AZD1222 vaccination. These receptors were obtained from an adult in good health. Each CDR3 is given with its conserved first and last residue. The D gene is left open where the match is weak. Expanded clones get a size class; other rows say once, few or many, or leave the size out.

TRBV3-1/TRBV3-2	NA	TRBJ1-4	NA	CASSLTQGRSNEKLFF	TGTGCCAGCAGCCTAACCCAGGGGAGGTCTAATGAAAAACTGTTTTTT
TRBV27	NA	TRBJ2-5	NA	CASSSTTEETQYF	TGTGCCAGCAGTTCGACAACAGAAGAGACCCAGTACTTC
TRBV5-4	NA	TRBJ2-3	NA	CASSSPTGADTQYF	TGTGCCAGCAGCTCACCCACCGGGGCAGATACGCAGTATTTT
TRBV9	few	TRBJ2-3	NA	CASSVTTGADTQYF	TGTGCCAGCAGCGTGACCACGGGGGCAGATACGCAGTATTTT
TRBV10-2	NA	TRBJ1-1	NA	CASSERRAEAFF	TGCGCCAGCAGTGAGCGGAGGGCTGAAGCTTTCTTT
TRBV28	NA	TRBJ2-7	TRBD2	CASSPIAGGFGEQYF	TGTGCCAGCAGTCCTATAGCGGGAGGATTCGGCGAGCAGTACTTC
TRBV12-3/TRBV12-4	once	TRBJ1-2	NA	CASSLTKGNYTF	TGTGCCAGCAGCTTAACGAAGGGTAACTACACCTTC
TRBV7-3	NA	TRBJ2-3	TRBD1	CASSLRGGVDTQYF	TGTGCCAGCAGCTTACGAGGGGGCGTAGATACGCAGTATTTT
TRBV19	NA	TRBJ2-2	NA	CATGGAANTGELFF	TGTGCCACCGGAGGGGCGGCGAACACCGGGGAGCTGTTTTTT
TRBV6-4	NA	TRBJ1-6	TRBD1	CASRPGTGTNSPLHF	TGTGCCAGCAGGCCCGGGACAGGGACAAATTCACCCCTCCACTTT
TRBV28	NA	TRBJ1-1	NA	CASITGDAGAFF	TGTGCCAGCATAACTGGGGACGCGGGGGCTTTCTTT
TRBV6-5	NA	TRBJ2-5	NA	CASKGGGLETQYF	TGTGCCAGTAAAGGGGGGGGCCTAGAGACCCAGTACTTC
TRBV27	NA	TRBJ1-1	TRBD1	CASSSLQGPNTEAFF	TGTGCCAGCAGTTCGTTACAGGGGCCGAACACTGAAGCTTTCTTT
TRBV3-1/TRBV3-2	NA	TRBJ1-1	NA	CASSLTENTEAFF	TGTGCCAGCAGCTTAACAGAGAACACTGAAGCTTTCTTT
TRBV30	few	TRBJ1-1	NA	CAWIKGLNTEAFF	TGTGCCTGGATTAAGGGACTGAACACTGAAGCTTTCTTT
TRBV5-8	NA	TRBJ1-5	TRBD1	CASSLQGSNQPQHF	TGTGCCAGCAGCTTACAGGGGAGCAATCAGCCCCAGCATTTT
TRBV3-1/TRBV3-2	NA	TRBJ2-7	NA	CASSQDQGQSYEQYF	TGTGCCAGCAGCCAAGATCAGGGACAATCCTACGAGCAGTACTTC
TRBV25-1	NA	TRBJ2-1	NA	CASSDRKNEQFF	TGTGCCAGCAGTGACAGGAAAAATGAGCAGTTCTTC
TRBV9	NA	TRBJ2-7	NA	CASSSESPPYEQYF	TGTGCCAGCAGCTCCGAATCACCCCCCTACGAGCAGTACTTC
TRBV5-1	NA	TRBJ2-2	NA	CASSLGPSGELFF	TGCGCCAGCAGCTTGGGACCTTCCGGGGAGCTGTTTTTT
TRBV10-3	few	TRBJ1-1	TRBD1	CAIADRGIKSTEAFF	TGTGCCATCGCGGACAGGGGGATTAAGAGCACTGAAGCTTTCTTT
TRBV11-2	NA	TRBJ1-2	NA	CASSPGGRTGYTF	TGTGCCAGCAGCCCCGGGGGGCGTACTGGCTACACCTTC
TRBV7-9	NA	TRBJ1-3	TRBD1	CASSLPRQGSSGNTIYF	TGTGCCAGCAGTCTACCTCGACAGGGGTCCTCTGGAAACACCATATATTTT
TRBV10-2	NA	TRBJ2-5	NA	CASSDQNQETQYF	TGCGCCAGCAGTGACCAGAACCAAGAGACCCAGTACTTC
TRBV12-3/TRBV12-4	NA	TRBJ1-5	NA	CASSMGYQPQHF	TGTGCCAGCAGTATGGGTTATCAGCCCCAGCATTTT
TRBV3-1/TRBV3-2	NA	TRBJ2-2	NA	CASSQGLPWYFGELFF	TGTGCCAGCAGCCAAGGGCTTCCCTGGTATTTCGGGGAGCTGTTTTTT
TRBV19	NA	TRBJ1-5	NA	CASSIQGPINQPQHF	TGTGCCAGTAGTATACAGGGCCCTATCAATCAGCCCCAGCATTTT
TRBV4-3	NA	TRBJ2-3	TRBD1	CASSQRLQQGAWDTQYF	TGCGCCAGCAGCCAAAGATTACAGCAGGGGGCTTGGGATACGCAGTATTTT
TRBV28	NA	TRBJ2-3	NA	CASSPHLDTQYF	TGTGCCAGCAGCCCCCACCTAGATACGCAGTATTTT
TRBV3-1/TRBV3-2	NA	TRBJ1-1	NA	CASSHLGERTFF	TGTGCCAGCAGCCATTTAGGGGAGAGGACTTTCTTT
TRBV10-3	NA	TRBJ2-7	TRBD1	CAISAGQGSAF	TGTGCCATCAGTGCTGGACAGGGTAGTGCCTTC
TRBV6-5	NA	TRBJ2-3	NA	CASSYSRTSTDTQYF	TGTGCCAGCAGTTACTCGAGGACCAGCACAGATACGCAGTATTTT
TRBV6-5	NA	TRBJ1-5	TRBD1	CASSRTGVQPQHF	TGTGCCAGCAGCCGGACAGGGGTACAGCCCCAGCATTTT
TRBV10-3	NA	TRBJ2-2	NA	CAISERGLNTGELFF	TGTGCCATCAGTGAACGGGGACTGAACACCGGGGAGCTGTTTTTT
TRBV27	NA	TRBJ2-2	NA	CASTFGTVNTGELFF	TGTGCCAGCACCTTCGGGACGGTCAACACCGGGGAGCTGTTTTTT
TRBV6-5	NA	TRBJ1-4	TRBD1	CASSWDRDGEKLFF	TGTGCCAGCAGTTGGGACAGGGACGGTGAAAAACTGTTTTTT
TRBV19	NA	TRBJ1-5	NA	CASSWDGYSNQPQHF	TGTGCCAGTAGCTGGGACGGCTATAGCAATCAGCCCCAGCATTTT
TRBV28	NA	TRBJ1-6	NA	CASSFGQTNSPLHF	TGTGCCAGCAGTTTTGGACAGACTAATTCACCCCTCCACTTT
TRBV6-5	NA	TRBJ1-2	NA	CASSSPDRSNYGYTF	TGTGCCAGCAGTTCCCCGGACCGATCTAACTATGGCTACACCTTC
TRBV7-2	few	TRBJ1-5	NA	CASSLVVNQPQHF	TGTGCCAGCAGCTTAGTGGTGAATCAGCCCCAGCATTTT
TRBV7-3	NA	TRBJ2-1	NA	CASSPTGYRYNEQFF	TGTGCCAGCAGCCCCACCGGTTACAGGTACAATGAGCAGTTCTTC
TRBV7-8	NA	TRBJ2-1	NA	CASSLRDYSSYNEQFF	TGTGCCAGCAGCTTACGCGACTACAGCTCCTACAATGAGCAGTTCTTC
TRBV7-9	NA	TRBJ2-6	NA	CASSLNTGANVLTF	TGTGCCAGCAGCTTAAATACTGGGGCCAACGTCCTGACTTTC
TRBV29-1	NA	TRBJ2-5	NA	CSAGPQETQYF	TGCAGCGCTGGCCCTCAAGAGACCCAGTACTTC
TRBV7-2	NA	TRBJ2-2	NA	CASSRQANTGELFF	TGTGCCAGCAGCCGGCAGGCGAACACCGGGGAGCTGTTTTTT
TRBV4-2	NA	TRBJ2-1	NA	CASSPWTSSNEQFF	TGTGCCAGCAGCCCTTGGACTTCCTCAAATGAGCAGTTCTTC
TRBV28	NA	TRBJ2-1	NA	CASSEDLSSYNEQFF	TGTGCCAGCAGTGAGGACCTTAGCTCCTACAATGAGCAGTTCTTC
TRBV6-4	NA	TRBJ2-5	TRBD1	CATPGQGIQETQYF	TGTGCCACTCCGGGACAGGGAATCCAAGAGACCCAGTACTTC
TRBV2	NA	TRBJ1-1	NA	CASSEAQARQNTEAFF	TGTGCCAGCAGTGAAGCTCAAGCGCGACAAAACACTGAAGCTTTCTTT
TRBV6-2/TRBV6-3	NA	TRBJ1-2	NA	CASSYSPVGNYGYTF	TGTGCCAGCAGTTACTCCCCCGTCGGGAACTATGGCTACACCTTC
TRBV28	once	TRBJ2-3	NA	CASRVMDTQYF	TGTGCCAGCAGAGTGATGGATACGCAGTATTTT
TRBV4-1	NA	TRBJ2-6	NA	CASSRDQGSGANVLTF	TGCGCCAGCAGCCGCGATCAGGGGAGTGGGGCCAACGTCCTGACTTTC
TRBV6-8	NA	TRBJ2-2	TRBD2	CASSCPPGTSGRDQNSGELFF	TGTGCCAGCAGTTGCCCGCCCGGGACTAGCGGGAGAGACCAAAATTCAGGGGAGCTGTTTTTT
TRBV28	NA	TRBJ2-3	NA	CASSLSLASSDTQYF	TGTGCCAGCAGTCTATCACTAGCTTCATCAGATACGCAGTATTTT
TRBV10-1	NA	TRBJ2-7	TRBD2	CASSESSGRASYEQYF	TGCGCCAGCAGTGAGTCGAGCGGGAGGGCCTCCTACGAGCAGTACTTC